This T cell receptor (beta chain) was sequenced for a study of blood T cell repertoires in COVID-19. J was trimmed by 6 bases and V by 0 bases; bases with no gene match: 9. The CDR3 has 18 residues. Germline CDR1 is LGHNA and CDR2 is YNFKEQ. In the authors' workflow: How many nucleated cells were present was estimated from reference gene primer amplification. The repertoire was sequenced with immunoSEQ multiplex PCR; TCRdb's copy has only in-frame clones and lacks some. V and J calls plus clone size are reproduced from that table; the DNA served to infer D and trimming. The sample holds about 170,000 clones, approximately 85% seen once. During active infection, Seattle patients enrolled and were then monitored through disease.

The rearrangement links TRBV4-2 to TRBJ2-2, with TRBD2 matching 11 bases. The receptor comes from a man older than 75 with COVID-19, enrolled during active disease. What was sequenced was peripheral blood. The CDR3 reads CASSQEGLAGGFSGELFF. The CDR3, as DNA: TGTGCCAGCAGCCAAGAAGGCCTAGCGGGGGGTTTCTCCGGGGAGCTGTTTTTT.